Here is one T cell receptor beta chain with its context. The entry originates in a study of follicular helper T cells after annual influenza vaccination. V shed 3 bases and J shed 1 base, with 9 bases lying between them. The germline V gene has CDR1 GTSNPN and CDR2 SVGIG (reference sequence). This CDR3 region has 13 residues. Using immunoSEQ multiplex PCR, the repertoire was profiled, and TCRdb retains in-frame clones only, with some absent. Among about 11,000 clones listed, roughly 80% were seen once. This TCR was sampled from an adult who received the influenza vaccine. The chain recombines TRBV30 with TRBJ1-1, with D perhaps TRBD1 (6 bases). The source material was CXCR5- memory CD4+ T cells sorted from blood, sampled 6 weeks after influenza vaccination. The CDR3 nucleotides read TGTGCCTGGAGCCTAGGGGGGAACACTGAAGCTTTCTTT. Translating gives CAWSLGGNTEAFF. Looking up the rest from reference TRBV30 and TRBJ1-1 gives the full variable domain: SQTIHQWPATLVQPVGSPLSLECTVEGTSNPNLYWYRQAAGRGLQLLFYSVGIGQISSEVPQNLSASRPQDRQFILSSKKLLLSDSGFYLCAWSLGGNTEAFFGQGTRLTVV.